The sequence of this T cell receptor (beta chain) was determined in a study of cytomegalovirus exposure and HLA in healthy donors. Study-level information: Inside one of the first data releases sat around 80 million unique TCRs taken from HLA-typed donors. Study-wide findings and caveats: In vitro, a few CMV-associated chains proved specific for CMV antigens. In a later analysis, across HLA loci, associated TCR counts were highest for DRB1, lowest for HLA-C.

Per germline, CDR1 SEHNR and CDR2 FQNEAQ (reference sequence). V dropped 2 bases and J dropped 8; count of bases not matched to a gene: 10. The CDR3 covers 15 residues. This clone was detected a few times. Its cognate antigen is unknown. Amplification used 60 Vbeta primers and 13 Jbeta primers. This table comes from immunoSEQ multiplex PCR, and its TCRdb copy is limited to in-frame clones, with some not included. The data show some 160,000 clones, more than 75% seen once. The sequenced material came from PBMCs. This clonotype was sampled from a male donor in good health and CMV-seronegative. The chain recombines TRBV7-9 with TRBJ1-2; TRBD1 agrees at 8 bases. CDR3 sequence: CASSLSSGGLGGYTF. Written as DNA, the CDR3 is TGTGCCAGCAGCTTATCGTCAGGGGGCCTGGGGGGCTACACCTTC.